These T cell receptor beta chains were read from a single sample in a study of T cell clonotyping in hematopoietic cell transplantation. Profiling relied on immunoSEQ multiplex PCR, and the TCRdb table lists in-frame clones only, not all of them. The sample records some 10,000 clones, around 90% being singletons. Sequencing was carried out using peripheral blood mononuclear cells. The receptors here all came from a woman aged 50 to 60 in good health. Some clones in this sample may be carry-over from other donors' samples. The CDR3 runs from the conserved cysteine through the conserved F or W.

V	J	CDR3
TRBV11-1	TRBJ2-7	CASSLRGNYYEQYF
TRBV4-2	TRBJ1-6	CASRGSQGVSYNSPLHF
TRBV28	TRBJ2-7	CASSNRDYSFYEQYF
TRBV7-2	TRBJ2-7	CASSLGRQSYEQYF
TRBV7-6	TRBJ2-7	CASSPGTGAPYEQYF
TRBV7-2	TRBJ1-1	CASSPSVNTEAFF
TRBV15	TRBJ2-5	CATSRLRGTGVEETQYF
TRBV7-2	TRBJ2-2	CASRTGTVNTGELFF
TRBV5-5	TRBJ1-2	CASSLEAGPYYGYTF
TRBV9	TRBJ2-2	CASSPRTSTGELFF
TRBV4-1	TRBJ2-5	CASSPTTGGQETQYF
TRBV6-9	TRBJ2-7	CASSYAQGSSYEQYF
TRBV27	TRBJ2-2	CASSLNTGELFF
TRBV28	TRBJ2-1	CASSWKGEQFF
TRBV9	TRBJ1-6	CASSVADRGDSPLHF
TRBV21-1	TRBJ1-5	CASSRYRVRYQPQHF
TRBV5-1	TRBJ1-3	CASSLGQSGNTIYF
TRBV6-1	TRBJ2-7	CASSESGQGYEQYF
TRBV5-6	TRBJ2-1	CASSLLSGGPYNEQFF
TRBV14	TRBJ1-1	CASSPGTYTEAFF
TRBV6-5	TRBJ1-1	CASSWTSRRGTEAFF
TRBV5-5	TRBJ1-1	CASSLGAAVRTEAFF
TRBV7-2	TRBJ1-6	CASSPIPGAFNSPLHF
TRBV11-2	TRBJ2-3	CASSLDLMRGRMGTDTQYF
TRBV18	TRBJ1-2	CASSPPGQFNYGYTF
TRBV30	TRBJ1-4	CAWSVGQGHEKLFF
TRBV6-4	TRBJ2-5	CASSDRSGTSGGLLMETQYF
TRBV5-1	TRBJ1-2	CASSLAGRSGYTF
TRBV5-1	TRBJ2-5	CASSWRLAGDQETQYF
TRBV2	TRBJ2-5	CASTLGLAGVGETQYF
TRBV9	TRBJ2-3	CASSVGLKDTQYF
TRBV10-3	TRBJ1-5	CAISDGTGVQPQHF
TRBV5-4	TRBJ1-1	CASKGQENTEAFF
TRBV6-1	TRBJ1-1	CASSQSGGRTEAFF
TRBV16	TRBJ1-6	CASSQSPSPLHF
TRBV5-6	TRBJ1-2	CASRLELLHGYTF
TRBV5-4	TRBJ2-7	CASSLVWTGKTYEQYF
TRBV6-6	TRBJ1-1	CASRALRWTEAFF
TRBV10-3	TRBJ2-1	CATGGTSGGAREQFF
TRBV5-6	TRBJ1-2	CASSLGGTGANYGYTF
TRBV7-2	TRBJ1-2	CASSLLGGYTF
TRBV11-2	TRBJ1-6	CASSLEPGHSPLHF
TRBV5-1	TRBJ2-5	CASSLRPGQGQETQYF
TRBV29-1	TRBJ2-7	CSVLWHGISYEQYF
TRBV5-1	TRBJ1-1	CASSGGTGAENTEAFF
TRBV4-2	TRBJ1-5	CASSLGGSNQPQHF
TRBV27	TRBJ2-5	CASSLSPAQETQYF
TRBV29-1	TRBJ2-3	CSVERLGTDTQYF
TRBV5-3	TRBJ2-7	CARSVGLAGEQYF
TRBV5-4	TRBJ2-2	CASSLDLGQGRELFF
TRBV27	TRBJ2-1	CASSFGTSGGSNEQFF
TRBV19	TRBJ1-6	CASSMTANSPLHF
TRBV28	TRBJ1-1	CASSLYNPGVRGTEAFF
TRBV5-4	TRBJ2-3	CASSLGAPWGTQYF